Below are 30 T cell receptor beta chains sequenced from a single sample in a study of cytomegalovirus exposure and HLA in healthy donors. This PCR relied on a set of 60 Vbeta primers and 13 Jbeta primers. Sequencing was performed with immunoSEQ multiplex PCR; in TCRdb, only in-frame clones are kept and a portion is missing. The sample contains approximately 100,000 clones, approximately 82% of which appear only once. The sequenced material came from PBMCs. These receptors all stem from a man in his forties or fifties in good health and CMV-seronegative.

This chain joins TRBV6-1 and TRBJ1-2; D might be TRBD1 (5 bases). Germline CDR1 is MNHNS and CDR2 is SASEGT. The germline V and J ends were trimmed by 6 bases and 0 bases, with 17 bases remaining between them. The CDR3 sequence is 16 residues long. The CDR3 DNA follows: TGTGCCAGCAGAGAACCTAACAGGCCTACTAACTATGGCTACACCTTC. Translated: CASREPNRPTNYGYTF.

The chain has TRBV12-5 and TRBJ2-7; perhaps TRBD2 as D (5 bases). V was shortened by 1 base and J by 2 bases, with 12 bases between the two germline ends. Germline V gives CDR1 LGHNT, CDR2 FRNRAP. The CDR3 sequence is 15 residues long. The CDR3 nucleotides read TGTGCTAGTGGTTTGGGTCCGGACTTTCCCTACGAGCAGTACTTC. This codes for CASGLGPDFPYEQYF.

The chain is built from TRBV10-1 and TRBJ2-1; 8 positions agree with TRBD1. Trimming at V came to 1 base and at J to 6 bases, leaving 5 bases not matched to a gene. The CDR3 runs 15 residues. Germline V CDR1 and CDR2: WNHNN, SYGVQD (reference sequence). CDR3: CASSEWRTGSNEQFF. Here the CDR3 DNA reads TGCGCCAGCAGTGAGTGGAGGACAGGGAGCAATGAGCAGTTCTTC.

V usage is TRBV4-1 and J usage is TRBJ2-5; TRBD2 aligns across 7 bases. The J call may be faulty, since TRBJ2-7 better matches the DNA end. The CDR3 covers 17 residues. Germline CDR1 reads MGHRA; CDR2 reads YSYEKL. The CDR3 loop is CARALFAGRGTGYEQYF. CDR3 bases: TGCGCCAGGGCCCTTTTTGCGGGGAGGGGCACGGGGTACGAGCAGTACTTC.

The chain combines TRBV4-2 with TRBJ2-1; D perhaps matches TRBD2 (5 bases). The CDR3 is made up of 13 amino acids. V was pared by 6 bases and J by 6 bases, with 12 bases between. Per the germline V gene, CDR1 is LGHNA and CDR2 is YNFKEQ. CDR3 DNA sequence: TGTGCCAGCAGGAGTACCACTAGCAATGAGCAGTTCTTC. It translates to CASRSTTSNEQFF.

This clone appeared a few times. This chain links TRBV19 with TRBJ1-2; D may be TRBD1 (6 bases). Germline lookup yields CDR1 LNHDA and CDR2 SQIVND (reference sequence). The CDR3 is made up of 15 amino acids. Trimming took 5 bases from V and 4 from J, leaving 17 bases between them. The CDR3 reads CASSPGGRRGYGYTF. CDR3 coding DNA: TGTGCCAGTAGTCCGGGGGGCAGGCGTGGCTATGGCTACACCTTC.

The CDR3 coding sequence is TGTGCCAGCAGCCAAGGGGAAGCGGTGGCCGGGGAGCTGTTTTTT. Amino acid sequence: CASSQGEAVAGELFF. J is TRBJ2-2 and V is TRBV4-2; D possibly corresponds to TRBD2 (5 bases). CDR3 length: 15 amino acids. V was shortened by 1 base and J by 6 bases, with 12 bases between the two germline ends. CDR1 and CDR2 from the germline V gene are LGHNA and YNFKEQ.

This chain links TRBV18 with TRBJ1-1, with D uncertain. The germline gives CDR1 KGHSH, CDR2 LQKENI. The CDR3 covers 15 residues. The V end was cut by 1 base, the J end by 3 bases, with 12 bases between. The CDR3 DNA is TGTGCCAGCTCACCACGAACAGCACAAGACACTGAAGCTTTCTTT. This sequence encodes CASSPRTAQDTEAFF. Using reference TRBV18 and TRBJ1-1 for the parts outside the CDR3, the full variable domain is NAGVMQNPRHLVRRRGQEARLRCSPMKGHSHVYWYRQLPEEGLKFMVYLQKENIIDESGMPKERFSAEFPKEGPSILRIQQVVRGDSAAYFCASSPRTAQDTEAFFGQGTRLTVV.

A single count supports this clone. The V and J genes are TRBV2 and TRBJ2-7; 7 bases fit TRBD2. The germline gives CDR1 SNHLY, CDR2 FYNNEI. The CDR3 totals 16 residues. Trimming took 1 base from V and 0 from J; bases not matched to a gene: 6. CDR3 sequence reads: CASSEGLADSSYEQYF. CDR3 coding DNA: TGTGCCAGCAGTGAAGGTCTAGCGGATAGCTCCTACGAGCAGTACTTC.

This clone was observed a few times. The rearrangement joins TRBV10-3 to TRBJ2-5; D is unclear. The end of the DNA aligns better with TRBJ2-7, so the J call may be wrong. This CDR3 has 12 residues. Germline CDR1 is ENHRY and CDR2 is SYGVKD. CDR3 residues: CAISQVSYEQYF. In nucleotides, the CDR3 is TGTGCCATCAGTCAGGTTTCCTACGAGCAGTACTTC.

This sequence joins TRBV9 and TRBJ2-3; TRBD2 agrees at 10 bases. Germline CDR1 and CDR2: SGDLS and YYNGEE. V lost 2 bases, J lost 2 bases, and 2 bases stayed unmatched. The CDR3 spans 15 residues. The CDR3 nucleotides read TGTGCCAGCAGCGTCGGACTAGCGGACACAGATACGCAGTATTTT. This gives the protein CASSVGLADTDTQYF.

This chain links TRBV7-3 with TRBJ1-6, with 7 bases identical to TRBD1. The CDR3 runs 15 residues. J lost 2 bases, V lost 5 bases, and 3 bases had no gene match. Per germline, CDR1 SGHTA and CDR2 FQGTGA. CDR3 sequence: CASSTGAPYNSPLHF. The CDR3 DNA is TGTGCCAGCAGCACAGGGGCACCCTATAATTCACCCCTCCACTTT.

This rearrangement joins TRBV12-5 to TRBJ2-3, with D unclear. The length of the CDR3 is 14 residues. Trimming left V 0 bases short and J 6 bases short, with 10 bases between. Germline V lookup: CDR1 LGHNT, CDR2 FRNRAP. CDR3 nucleotides: TGTGCTAGTGGTTTGGTAAATACCGGGGATACGCAGTATTTT. Its translation is CASGLVNTGDTQYF.

This clone has just a few counts. This chain joins TRBV7-6 and TRBJ1-2, with 7 nucleotides matching TRBD1. Losses at the gene ends were 5 bases for V and 7 bases for J; bases not matched to a gene: 10. Germline-derived CDR1 and CDR2 are SGHVS and FNYEAQ. This CDR3 has 14 amino acids. CDR3: CASSPLDRISGYTF. CDR3 bases: TGTGCCAGCAGCCCCCTGGACAGGATCAGTGGCTACACCTTC.

J is TRBJ1-1 and V is TRBV11-1; tentative D call: TRBD1 (5 bases). The CDR3 has 14 amino acids. Germline V gene sequence: CDR1 SGHAT, CDR2 FQDESV (reference sequence). Trimming shortened V by 6 bases and J by 3 bases, and 14 bases separated the two germline ends. CDR3 sequence reads: CASSVSLGDTEAFF. CDR3 sequence (DNA): TGTGCCAGCAGTGTCTCATTAGGGGACACTGAAGCTTTCTTT.

This chain links TRBV27 with TRBJ1-1; 12 bases align to TRBD1. The J segment lost 4 bases and the V segment lost 4 bases, leaving 4 bases of the junction unmatched. CDR1 and CDR2 (germline): MNHEY, SMNVEV (reference sequence). CDR3 length: 15 residues. CDR3 coding DNA: TGTGCCAGCAGTTCGGGACAGGGGGCGGTCACTGAAGCTTTCTTT. Protein product: CASSSGQGAVTEAFF.

V and J are TRBV7-9 and TRBJ1-2; no clear D. CDR3 size: 12 residues. CDR1 is SEHNR, CDR2 FQNEAQ, per germline (reference sequence). V was pared by 2 bases and J by 5 bases, with 6 bases between. The CDR3 loop is CASSLRSYGYTF. CDR3 in DNA: TGTGCCAGCAGCTTACGGAGTTATGGCTACACCTTC.

The chain joins TRBV6-5 to TRBJ2-1; D uncertain. The germline V and J ends were trimmed by 5 bases and 0 bases, with 8 bases remaining between them. The CDR3 length is 14 residues. Looked up from germline, CDR1 is MNHEY and CDR2 is SVGAGI. CDR3 region: CASSRRSSYNEQFF. In nucleotides, the CDR3 is TGTGCCAGCAGTCGACGGAGCTCCTACAATGAGCAGTTCTTC.

This clone was seen only once. The chain joins TRBV6-1 to TRBJ1-3; D is undetermined. Germline V gives CDR1 MNHNS, CDR2 SASEGT. The CDR3 spans 14 residues. With 3 bases removed from V and 4 bases from J, the gap between germline ends came to 10 bases. CDR3 in DNA: TGTGCCAGCAGTGAGTCGGGGAACGGAAACACCATATATTTT. It codes for CASSESGNGNTIYF.

V is TRBV4-1 and J is TRBJ1-2; 10 bases line up with TRBD1. Germline CDR1 is MGHRA and CDR2 is YSYEKL. The length of the CDR3 is 15 residues. The junction had 5 bases not matched to a gene; V was cut back by 4 bases and J by 3 bases. The CDR3 DNA is TGCGCCAGCAGCCCGACAGGGGGCGTGGACTATGGCTACACCTTC. It yields the protein CASSPTGGVDYGYTF.

The chain carries TRBV12-5 and TRBJ2-3, with a weak D call TRBD1 (5 bases). V was pared by 0 bases and J by 4 bases, with 14 bases between. The germline CDR1 and CDR2 sequences are LGHNT and FRNRAP. The CDR3 runs to 16 residues. CDR3 coding DNA: TGTGCTAGTGGTTTGGTAGGGGCAGACCCCGCAGATACGCAGTATTTT. Protein product: CASGLVGADPADTQYF.

V gene TRBV5-1 combines with J gene TRBJ1-2; D is unclear. CDR1 and CDR2 from the germline V gene are SGHRS and YFSETQ. The length of the CDR3 is 15 residues. The V and J ends lost 2 bases and 3 bases respectively, with 14 bases between them. CDR3 amino acids: CASSFESRLDYGYTF. Here the CDR3 DNA reads TGCGCCAGCAGCTTTGAGAGCCGCCTTGACTATGGCTACACCTTC.

The chain carries TRBV10-3 and TRBJ2-1, with 7 nucleotides matching TRBD2. Trimming took 0 bases from V and 3 from J; bases not matched to a gene: 11. This CDR3 region has 18 residues. Germline V CDR1 and CDR2: ENHRY, SYGVKD. In DNA form, the CDR3 reads TGTGCCATCAGTGAGTCGGCCCCAGCGGGGATAAACTACAATGAGCAGTTCTTC. It codes for CAISESAPAGINYNEQFF.

The genes are TRBV11-2 and TRBJ1-1, with a tentative D call TRBD1 (6 bases). This CDR3 comprises 15 residues. The germline V gene encodes CDR1 SGHAT and CDR2 FQNNGV. V was pared by 4 bases and J by 1 base, with 13 bases between. The CDR3 nucleotides are TGTGCCAGCAGCTCCTGGGGGCGTGGGAACACTGAAGCTTTCTTT. This gives the protein CASSSWGRGNTEAFF.

This clone was recorded a few times. The chain has TRBV6-1 and TRBJ1-5, with 9 bases fitting TRBD1. The germline V gene encodes CDR1 MNHNS and CDR2 SASEGT. The CDR3 is made up of 14 amino acids. The V segment lost 8 bases and the J segment 7 bases; nucleotides outside the gene matches: 9. CDR3: CASWARTGEQPQHF. The CDR3, as DNA: TGTGCCAGCTGGGCCCGGACAGGGGAACAGCCCCAGCATTTT.

This clone was observed a handful of times. The rearrangement links TRBV19 to TRBJ1-4; the D gene is possibly TRBD1 (5 bases). The CDR3 length is 17 residues. V lost 4 bases, J lost 0 bases, and 15 bases lay in between. Germline-derived CDR1 and CDR2 are LNHDA and SQIVND (reference sequence). The CDR3 is CASSTPTDPSTNEKLFF. CDR3 DNA sequence: TGTGCCAGTAGTACCCCGACAGACCCTTCAACTAATGAAAAACTGTTTTTT.

The chain is built from TRBV5-1 and TRBJ2-7; possible D gene TRBD2, 5 bases. The CDR3 spans 13 residues. Per the germline V gene, CDR1 is SGHRS and CDR2 is YFSETQ. Trimming removed 4 bases from V and 3 bases from J, with 11 bases in between. The CDR3 DNA sequence: TGCGCCAGCAGCGGAGGAAACAGCTACGAGCAGTACTTC. It codes for CASSGGNSYEQYF.

The chain links TRBV6-1 to TRBJ1-3, with 8 bases aligning to TRBD1. CDR1 is MNHNS, CDR2 SASEGT, per germline. The CDR3 spans 14 residues. Unmatched junction bases numbered 3, after V lost 6 bases and J lost 2 bases. Here the CDR3 DNA reads TGTGCCAGCAGGACGGACAGGGCTGGAAACACCATATATTTT. This translates into CASRTDRAGNTIYF.

This chain links TRBV19 with TRBJ2-1, with D possibly matching TRBD2 (5 bases). Germline V lookup: CDR1 LNHDA, CDR2 SQIVND (reference sequence). The V end was cut by 5 bases, the J end by 9 bases, with 11 bases between. The CDR3 is made up of 12 amino acids. As DNA, the CDR3 is TGTGCCAGTAGTCAAGGACTCTCTGAGCAGTTCTTC. Its protein is CASSQGLSEQFF.

The gene calls are TRBV5-1 and TRBJ2-3; 7 bases are a match to TRBD2. The V segment lost 0 bases and the J segment 6 bases; nucleotides outside the gene matches: 7. This CDR3 contains 15 residues. CDR1 SGHRS and CDR2 YFSETQ come from the germline V gene. CDR3 loop: CASSLEEAGRDTQYF. The CDR3 coding sequence is TGCGCCAGCAGCTTGGAGGAAGCGGGAAGGGATACGCAGTATTTT.